The 10 T cell receptor beta chains listed next were all sequenced from one sample in a study of T cell responses to AZD1222 COVID-19 vaccine. The repertoire was sequenced with immunoSEQ multiplex PCR; TCRdb's copy has only in-frame clones and lacks some. The sample holds about 59,000 clones, roughly 89% seen once. The sequenced sample was peripheral blood, obtained on day 0 of AZD1222 vaccination. Receptors originate from an adult in good health.

The rearrangement joins TRBV12-3 or TRBV12-4 to TRBJ1-2; TRBD1 agrees at 9 bases. The CDR3 runs 13 residues. V trimming: 4 bases; J trimming: 8 bases; junction bases outside the gene matches: 5. Written as DNA, the CDR3 is TGTGCCAGCAGTTGGGACAGGGAGTCCGGCTACACCTTC. This sequence encodes CASSWDRESGYTF.

The table lists this clone with a count of one. The rearrangement links TRBV19 to TRBJ1-5; the D is unclear. This CDR3 comprises 13 residues. Trimming removed 5 bases from V and 7 bases from J, with 12 bases in between. Germline CDR1 reads LNHDA; CDR2 reads SQIVND (reference sequence). The DNA for the CDR3 is TGTGCCAGTAGTCCGAAAGTTCAACAGCCCCAGCATTTT. Encoded protein: CASSPKVQQPQHF.

CDR3 in amino acids: CATSGRGPRDYGYTF. The CDR3 DNA sequence: TGTGCCACCTCCGGGAGGGGGCCTAGGGACTATGGCTACACCTTC. The chain is built from TRBV11-3 and TRBJ1-2; TRBD1 agrees at 7 bases. The CDR3 contains 15 residues. Germline CDR1 reads SGHNT; CDR2 reads YENEEA. V lost 10 bases to trimming and J lost 3 bases; unmatched junction nucleotides: 14.

The V and J genes are TRBV3-1 (or the pseudogene TRBV3-2) and TRBJ1-4, with TRBD1 as a possible D gene (5 bases). Germline V gene lookup returns CDR1 LGHDT and CDR2 YNNKEL (reference sequence). V was pared by 0 bases and J by 5 bases, with 10 bases between. The CDR3 is 15 amino acids. In DNA, the CDR3 is TGTGCCAGCAGCCAAGATTTTGCAGGGAATGAAAAACTGTTTTTT. It encodes CASSQDFAGNEKLFF.

V and J are TRBV7-9 and TRBJ1-5; D is ambiguous. Per the germline V gene, CDR1 is SEHNR and CDR2 is FQNEAQ (reference sequence). The CDR3 is made up of 15 amino acids. The germline V and J ends were trimmed by 3 bases and 4 bases, with 13 bases remaining between them. CDR3 nucleotide sequence: TGTGCCAGCAGCTTGGGAGACATAAGAAATCAGCCCCAGCATTTT. It yields the protein CASSLGDIRNQPQHF.

The J gene is TRBJ1-1, the V gene TRBV6-5; D gene uncertain. The CDR3 totals 13 residues. V was shortened by 4 bases and J by 2 bases, with 8 bases between the two germline ends. Germline V CDR1 and CDR2: MNHEY, SVGAGI. The CDR3 is CASSLADNTEAFF. The DNA for the CDR3 is TGTGCCAGCAGTTTGGCAGATAACACTGAAGCTTTCTTT.

This chain joins TRBV6-2 or TRBV6-3 and TRBJ2-1, with D maybe TRBD2 (5 bases). CDR1 and CDR2 from the germline V gene are MNHEY and SVGEGT. This CDR3 spans 15 amino acids. Trimming took 0 bases from V and 9 from J, leaving 15 bases between them. CDR3 in amino acids: CASSYSPSLAGEQFF. CDR3 bases: TGTGCCAGCAGTTACTCCCCCTCCCTCGCGGGTGAGCAGTTCTTC.

The chain recombines TRBV28 with TRBJ2-7, with D tentatively TRBD1 (5 bases). V gave up 6 bases and J gave up 0 bases, with 12 bases separating them. The CDR3 has 14 residues. CDR1 is MDHEN and CDR2 is SYDVKM in the germline V gene. CDR3 coding DNA: TGTGCCAGCAGATCCGACAGAAGCTCCTACGAGCAGTACTTC. Residues: CASRSDRSSYEQYF.

The chain uses TRBV11-2 and TRBJ1-2; D ambiguous. The CDR3 contains 12 residues. Trimming took off 5 bases at V and 13 bases at J, with 17 bases between the two ends. Germline V gene data show CDR1 as SGHAT and CDR2 as FQNNGV. The DNA of the CDR3 is TGTGCCAGCAGCCCCCCCGCGTCAGCGTTCACCTTC. Translation gives CASSPPASAFTF.

This clone has only one observation. The chain is built from TRBV19 and TRBJ1-2; a weak D match, TRBD1 (5 bases). This CDR3 is built from 15 residues. CDR1 and CDR2 (germline): LNHDA, SQIVND (reference sequence). Trimming took 6 bases from V and 1 from J, leaving 15 bases between them. The CDR3 spells CASSRAGGNNYGYTF. CDR3 bases: TGTGCCAGTAGCCGGGCCGGGGGTAATAACTATGGCTACACCTTC.